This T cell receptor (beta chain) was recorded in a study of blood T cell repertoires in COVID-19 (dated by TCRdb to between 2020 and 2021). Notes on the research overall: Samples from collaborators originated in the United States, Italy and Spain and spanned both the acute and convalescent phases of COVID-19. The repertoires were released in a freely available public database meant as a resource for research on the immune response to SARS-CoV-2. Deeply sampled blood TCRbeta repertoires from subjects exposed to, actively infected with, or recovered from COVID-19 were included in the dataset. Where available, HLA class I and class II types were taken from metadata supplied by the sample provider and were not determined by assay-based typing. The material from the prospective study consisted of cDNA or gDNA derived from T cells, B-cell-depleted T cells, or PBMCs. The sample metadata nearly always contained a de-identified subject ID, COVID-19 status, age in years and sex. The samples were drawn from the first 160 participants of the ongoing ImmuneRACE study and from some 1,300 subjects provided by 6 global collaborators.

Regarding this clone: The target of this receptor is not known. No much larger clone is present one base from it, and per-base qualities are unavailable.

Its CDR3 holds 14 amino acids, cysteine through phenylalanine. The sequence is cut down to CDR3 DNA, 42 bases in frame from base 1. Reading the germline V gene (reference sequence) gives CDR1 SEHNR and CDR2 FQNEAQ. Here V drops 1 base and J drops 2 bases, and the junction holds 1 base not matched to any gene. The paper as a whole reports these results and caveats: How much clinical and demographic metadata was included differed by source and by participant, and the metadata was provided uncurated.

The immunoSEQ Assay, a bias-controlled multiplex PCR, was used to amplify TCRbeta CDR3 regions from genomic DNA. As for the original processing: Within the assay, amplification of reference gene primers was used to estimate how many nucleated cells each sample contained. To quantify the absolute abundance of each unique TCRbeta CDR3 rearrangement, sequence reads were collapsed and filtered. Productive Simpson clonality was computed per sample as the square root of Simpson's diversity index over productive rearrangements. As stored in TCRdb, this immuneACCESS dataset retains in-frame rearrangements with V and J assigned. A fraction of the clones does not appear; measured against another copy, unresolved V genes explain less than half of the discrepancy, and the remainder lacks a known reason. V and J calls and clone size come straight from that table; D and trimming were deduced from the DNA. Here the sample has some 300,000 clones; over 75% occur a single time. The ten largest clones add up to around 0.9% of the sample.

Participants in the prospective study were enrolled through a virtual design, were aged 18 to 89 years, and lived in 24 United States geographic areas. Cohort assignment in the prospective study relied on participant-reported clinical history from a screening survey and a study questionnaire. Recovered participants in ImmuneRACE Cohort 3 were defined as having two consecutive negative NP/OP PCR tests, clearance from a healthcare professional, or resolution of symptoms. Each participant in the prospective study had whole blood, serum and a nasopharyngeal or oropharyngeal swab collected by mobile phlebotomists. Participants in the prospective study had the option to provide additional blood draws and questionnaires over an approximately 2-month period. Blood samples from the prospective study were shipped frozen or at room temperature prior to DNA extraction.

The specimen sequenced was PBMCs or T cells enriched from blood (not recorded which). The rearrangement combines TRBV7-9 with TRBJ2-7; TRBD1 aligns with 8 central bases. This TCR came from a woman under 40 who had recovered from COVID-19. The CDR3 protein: CASSLGTGTYEQYF. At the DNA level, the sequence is TGTGCCAGCAGCTTAGGGACAGGGACCTACGAGCAGTACTTC.